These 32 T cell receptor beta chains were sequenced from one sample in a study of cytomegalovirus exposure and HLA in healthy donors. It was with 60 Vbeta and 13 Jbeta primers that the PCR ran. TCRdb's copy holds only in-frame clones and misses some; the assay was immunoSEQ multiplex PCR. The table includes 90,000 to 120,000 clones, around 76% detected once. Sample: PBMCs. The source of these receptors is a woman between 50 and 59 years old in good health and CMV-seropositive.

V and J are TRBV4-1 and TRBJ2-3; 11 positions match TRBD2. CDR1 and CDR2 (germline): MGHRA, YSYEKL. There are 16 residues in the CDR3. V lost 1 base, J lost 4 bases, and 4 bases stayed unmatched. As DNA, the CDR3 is TGCGCCAGCAGCCAAGCGACTAGCGGGGATTCAGATACGCAGTATTTT. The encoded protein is CASSQATSGDSDTQYF.

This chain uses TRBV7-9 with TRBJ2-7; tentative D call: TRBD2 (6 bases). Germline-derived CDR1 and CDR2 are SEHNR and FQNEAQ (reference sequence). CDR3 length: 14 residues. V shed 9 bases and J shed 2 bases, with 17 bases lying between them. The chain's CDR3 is CARFWPSEPYEQYF. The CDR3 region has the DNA TGTGCCAGATTTTGGCCTAGCGAGCCCTACGAGCAGTACTTC.

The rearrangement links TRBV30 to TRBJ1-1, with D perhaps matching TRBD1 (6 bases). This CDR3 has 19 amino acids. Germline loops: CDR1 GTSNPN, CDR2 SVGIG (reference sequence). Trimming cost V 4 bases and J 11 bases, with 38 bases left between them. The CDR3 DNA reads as TGTGCCTGGATAGGACTTATGTATAAAACGGGGGGCGTTAGGGTTACGGCTTTCTTT. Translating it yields CAWIGLMYKTGGVRVTAFF. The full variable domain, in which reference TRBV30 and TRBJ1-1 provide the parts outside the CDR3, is SQTIHQWPATLVQPVGSPLSLECTVEGTSNPNLYWYRQAAGRGLQLLFYSVGIGQISSEVPQNLSASRPQDRQFILSSKKLLLSDSGFYLCAWIGLMYKTGGVRVTAFFGQGTRLTVV.

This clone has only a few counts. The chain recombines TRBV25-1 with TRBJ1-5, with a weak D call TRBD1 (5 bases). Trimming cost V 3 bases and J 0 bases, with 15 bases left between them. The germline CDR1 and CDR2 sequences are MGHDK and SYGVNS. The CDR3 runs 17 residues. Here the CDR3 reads CASSEGGLPYSNQPQHF. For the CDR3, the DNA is TGTGCCAGCAGTGAGGGGGGACTCCCATATAGCAATCAGCCCCAGCATTTT.

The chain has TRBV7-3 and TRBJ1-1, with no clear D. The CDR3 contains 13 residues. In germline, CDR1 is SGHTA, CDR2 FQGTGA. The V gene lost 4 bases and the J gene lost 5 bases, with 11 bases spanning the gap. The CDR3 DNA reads TGTGCCAGCAGCTACGATGGAGCAACTGAAGCTTTCTTT. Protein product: CASSYDGATEAFF.

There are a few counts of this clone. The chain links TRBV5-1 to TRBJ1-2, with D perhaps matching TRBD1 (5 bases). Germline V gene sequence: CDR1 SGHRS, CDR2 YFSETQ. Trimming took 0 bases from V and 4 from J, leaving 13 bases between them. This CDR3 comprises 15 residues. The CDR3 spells CASSLEGAPSYGYTF. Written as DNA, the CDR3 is TGCGCCAGCAGCTTGGAAGGGGCTCCGTCCTATGGCTACACCTTC.

The CDR3 nucleotides are TGTGCCAGCAGCTCGACAGGGGGCAAGGGTTATGGCTACACCTTC. Residues: CASSSTGGKGYGYTF. The chain is built from TRBV5-4 and TRBJ1-2; 10 positions match TRBD1. The germline gives CDR1 SGHNT, CDR2 YYREEE (reference sequence). This CDR3 is 15 amino acids long. V gave up 3 bases and J gave up 5 bases; unmatched junction bases: 7.

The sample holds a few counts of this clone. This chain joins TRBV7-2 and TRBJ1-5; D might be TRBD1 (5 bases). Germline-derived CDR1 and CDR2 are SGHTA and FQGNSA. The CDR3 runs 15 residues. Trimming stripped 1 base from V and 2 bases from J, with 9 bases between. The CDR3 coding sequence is TGTGCCAGCAGCTTAGTGGTAGGGGGCAATCAGCCCCAGCATTTT. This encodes CASSLVVGGNQPQHF.

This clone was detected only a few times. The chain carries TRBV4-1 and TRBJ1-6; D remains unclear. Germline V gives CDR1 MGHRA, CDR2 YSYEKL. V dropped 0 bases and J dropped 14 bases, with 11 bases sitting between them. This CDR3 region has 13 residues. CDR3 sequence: CASSQDTGWALHF. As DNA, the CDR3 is TGCGCCAGCAGCCAAGATACGGGGTGGGCCCTCCACTTT.

The CDR3 nucleotides read TGCGCCAGCACCCCATTCGGGATGGGCTCCTACAATGAGCAGTTCTTC. Residues: CASTPFGMGSYNEQFF. The rearrangement joins TRBV5-1 to TRBJ2-1, with TRBD2 as a possible D gene (5 bases). Trimming left V 6 bases short and J 0 bases short, with 16 bases between. Germline V gives CDR1 SGHRS, CDR2 YFSETQ. The CDR3 extends over 16 amino acids.

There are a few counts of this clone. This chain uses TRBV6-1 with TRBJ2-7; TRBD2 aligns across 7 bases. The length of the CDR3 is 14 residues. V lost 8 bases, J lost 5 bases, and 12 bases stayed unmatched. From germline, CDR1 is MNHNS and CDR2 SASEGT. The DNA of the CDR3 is TGTGCCAGCTGGGCCGGGGGGAGTTTCAACGAGCAGTACTTC. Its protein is CASWAGGSFNEQYF.

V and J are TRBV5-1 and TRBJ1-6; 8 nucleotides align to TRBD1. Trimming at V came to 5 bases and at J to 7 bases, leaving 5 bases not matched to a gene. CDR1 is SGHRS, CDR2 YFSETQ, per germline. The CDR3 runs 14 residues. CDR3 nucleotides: TGCGCCAGCAGACGACAGGGGATAAATTCACCCCTCCACTTT. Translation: CASRRQGINSPLHF.

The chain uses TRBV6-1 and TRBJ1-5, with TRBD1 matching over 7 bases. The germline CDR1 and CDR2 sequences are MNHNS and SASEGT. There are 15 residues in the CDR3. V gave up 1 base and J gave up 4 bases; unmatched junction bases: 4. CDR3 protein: CASSEGGGGNQPQHF. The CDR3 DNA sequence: TGTGCCAGCAGTGAAGGAGGGGGCGGGAATCAGCCCCAGCATTTT.

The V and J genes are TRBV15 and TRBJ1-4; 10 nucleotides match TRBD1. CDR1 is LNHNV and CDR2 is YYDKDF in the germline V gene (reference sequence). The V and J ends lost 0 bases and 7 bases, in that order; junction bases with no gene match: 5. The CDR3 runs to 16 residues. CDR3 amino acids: CATSRDSRTGGEKLFF. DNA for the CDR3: TGTGCCACCAGCAGAGATAGTAGGACAGGGGGTGAAAAACTGTTTTTT. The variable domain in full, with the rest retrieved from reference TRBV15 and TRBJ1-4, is DAMVIQNPRYQVTQFGKPVTLSCSQTLNHNVMYWYQQKSSQAPKLLFHYYDKDFNNEADTPDNFQSRRPNTSFCFLDIRSPGLGDTAMYLCATSRDSRTGGEKLFFGSGTQLSVL.

Written as DNA, the CDR3 is TGTGCCAGCAGCTCCTATGACAGCAAACTAGCCAAAAACATTCAGTACTTC. Protein product: CASSSYDSKLAKNIQYF. The genes are TRBV7-3 and TRBJ2-4; TRBD1 is a possible D gene (5 bases). Germline V gives CDR1 SGHTA, CDR2 FQGTGA. The CDR3 length is 17 residues. V lost 4 bases and J lost 0, with 16 bases in between.

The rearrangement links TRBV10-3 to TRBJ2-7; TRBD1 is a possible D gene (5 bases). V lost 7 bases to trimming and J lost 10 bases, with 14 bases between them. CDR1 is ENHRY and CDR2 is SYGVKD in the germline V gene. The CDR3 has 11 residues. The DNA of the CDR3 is TGTGCCATCAATTGGGGCGGAACCCAGTACTTC. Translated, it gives CAINWGGTQYF.

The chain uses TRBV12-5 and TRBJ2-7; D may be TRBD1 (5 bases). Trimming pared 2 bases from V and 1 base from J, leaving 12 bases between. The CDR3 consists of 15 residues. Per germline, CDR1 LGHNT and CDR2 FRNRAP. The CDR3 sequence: CASGLQGDPSYEQYF. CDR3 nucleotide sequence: TGTGCTAGTGGTTTGCAAGGGGATCCTTCCTACGAGCAGTACTTC.

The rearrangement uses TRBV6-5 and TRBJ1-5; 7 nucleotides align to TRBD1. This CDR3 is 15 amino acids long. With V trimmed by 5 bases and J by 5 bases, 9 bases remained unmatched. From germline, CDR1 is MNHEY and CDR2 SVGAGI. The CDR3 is CASSTLRDRYQPQHF. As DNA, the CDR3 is TGTGCCAGCAGTACTCTCCGGGACAGATATCAGCCCCAGCATTTT.

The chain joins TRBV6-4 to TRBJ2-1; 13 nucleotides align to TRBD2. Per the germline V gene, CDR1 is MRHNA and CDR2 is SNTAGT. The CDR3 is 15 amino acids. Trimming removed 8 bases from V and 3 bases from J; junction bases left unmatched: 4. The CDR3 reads CASRRLAGGYNEQFF. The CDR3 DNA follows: TGTGCCAGCCGTCGACTAGCGGGAGGCTACAATGAGCAGTTCTTC.

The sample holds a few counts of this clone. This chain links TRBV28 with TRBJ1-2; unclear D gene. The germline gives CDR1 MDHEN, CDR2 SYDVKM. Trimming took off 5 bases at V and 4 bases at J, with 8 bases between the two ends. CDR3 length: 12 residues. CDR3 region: CASSRTAYGYTF. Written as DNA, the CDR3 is TGTGCCAGCAGTCGTACAGCCTATGGCTACACCTTC.

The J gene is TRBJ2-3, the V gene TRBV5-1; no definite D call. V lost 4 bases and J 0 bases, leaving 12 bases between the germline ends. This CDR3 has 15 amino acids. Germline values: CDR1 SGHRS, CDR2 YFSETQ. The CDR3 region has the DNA TGCGCCAGCAGCCCGAGCACCTCTAGCACAGATACGCAGTATTTT. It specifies CASSPSTSSTDTQYF.

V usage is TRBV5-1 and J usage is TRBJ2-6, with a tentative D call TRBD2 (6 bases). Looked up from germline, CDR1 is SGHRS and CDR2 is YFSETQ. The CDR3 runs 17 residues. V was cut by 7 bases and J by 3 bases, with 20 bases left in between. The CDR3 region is CASLPGQGLYGANVLTF. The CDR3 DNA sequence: TGCGCCAGCCTCCCGGGCCAGGGACTGTATGGGGCCAACGTCCTGACTTTC.

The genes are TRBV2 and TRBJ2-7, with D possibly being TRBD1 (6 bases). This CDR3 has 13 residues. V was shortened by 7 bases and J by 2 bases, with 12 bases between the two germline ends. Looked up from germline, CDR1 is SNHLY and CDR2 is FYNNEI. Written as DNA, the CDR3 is TGTGCCAGCACTATCCAGGGGACCTACGAGCAGTACTTC. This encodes CASTIQGTYEQYF.

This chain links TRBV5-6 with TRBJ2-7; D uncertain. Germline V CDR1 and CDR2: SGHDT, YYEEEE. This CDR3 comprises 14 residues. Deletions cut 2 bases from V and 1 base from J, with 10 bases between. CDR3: CASSFLRSSYEQYF. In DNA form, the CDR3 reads TGTGCCAGCAGCTTTCTGAGATCTTCCTACGAGCAGTACTTC.

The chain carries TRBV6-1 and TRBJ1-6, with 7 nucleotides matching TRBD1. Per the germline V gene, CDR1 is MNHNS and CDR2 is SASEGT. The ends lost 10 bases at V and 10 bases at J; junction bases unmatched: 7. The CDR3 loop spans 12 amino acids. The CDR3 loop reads CATIRDSSPLHF. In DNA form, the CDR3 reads TGTGCCACAATCCGGGACAGCTCACCCCTCCACTTT.

CDR3 sequence reads: CASSSSSGGVETQYF. The CDR3 DNA is TGTGCCAGCAGCTCCTCTAGCGGGGGCGTCGAGACCCAGTACTTC. The V gene is TRBV7-3, the J gene TRBJ2-5; 10 nucleotides match TRBD2. The CDR3 is 15 residues long. Germline loops: CDR1 SGHTA, CDR2 FQGTGA. V lost 4 bases to trimming and J lost 5 bases; unmatched junction nucleotides: 7.

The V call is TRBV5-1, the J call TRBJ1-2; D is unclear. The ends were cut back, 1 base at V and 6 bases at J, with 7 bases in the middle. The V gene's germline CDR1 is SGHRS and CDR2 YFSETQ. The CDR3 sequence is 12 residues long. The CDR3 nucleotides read TGCGCCAGCAGCTTGTTCGGGGATGGCTACACCTTC. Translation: CASSLFGDGYTF.

The CDR3 DNA reads TGTGCCAGTAGCGTCTCAGGTAACAATGAGCAGTTCTTC. This translates into CASSVSGNNEQFF. The gene calls are TRBV19 and TRBJ2-1; no definite D call. Germline assignment: CDR1 LNHDA and CDR2 SQIVND (reference sequence). The CDR3 spans 13 residues. V gave up 6 bases and J gave up 5 bases, with 11 bases separating them. The entire variable domain, with the rest obtained from reference TRBV19 and TRBJ2-1, is as follows: DGGITQSPKYLFRKEGQNVTLSCEQNLNHDAMYWYRQDPGQGLRLIYYSQIVNDFQKGDIAEGYSVSREKKESFPLTVTSAQKNPTAFYLCASSVSGNNEQFFGPGTRLTVL.

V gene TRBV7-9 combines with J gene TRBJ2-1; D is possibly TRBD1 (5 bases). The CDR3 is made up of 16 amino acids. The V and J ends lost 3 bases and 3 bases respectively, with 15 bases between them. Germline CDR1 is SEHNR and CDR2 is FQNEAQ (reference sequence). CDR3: CASSFSPLDSYNEQFF. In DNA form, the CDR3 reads TGTGCCAGCAGCTTCTCCCCCCTCGACAGCTACAATGAGCAGTTCTTC.

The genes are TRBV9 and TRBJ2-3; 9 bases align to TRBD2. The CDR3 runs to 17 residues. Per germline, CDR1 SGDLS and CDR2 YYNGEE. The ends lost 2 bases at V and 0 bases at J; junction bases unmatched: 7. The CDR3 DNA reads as TGTGCCAGCAGCGTGCCCCCAAGCGGGGGGAGCACAGATACGCAGTATTTT. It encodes CASSVPPSGGSTDTQYF.

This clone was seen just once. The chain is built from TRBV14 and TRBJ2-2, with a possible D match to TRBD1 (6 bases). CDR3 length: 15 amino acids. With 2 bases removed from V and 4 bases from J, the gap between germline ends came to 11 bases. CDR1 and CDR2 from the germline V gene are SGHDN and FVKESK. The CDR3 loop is CASSQRGSVTGELFF. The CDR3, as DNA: TGTGCCAGCAGCCAAAGGGGGTCGGTCACCGGGGAGCTGTTTTTT.

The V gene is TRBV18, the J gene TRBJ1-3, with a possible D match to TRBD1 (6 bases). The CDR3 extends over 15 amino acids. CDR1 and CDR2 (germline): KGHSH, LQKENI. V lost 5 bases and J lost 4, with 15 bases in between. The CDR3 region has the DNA TGTGCCAGCTCATCCTCAGGGGATACAGGAAACACCATATATTTT. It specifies CASSSSGDTGNTIYF.